This TCR beta chain was recovered during a study of PD-1 blockade in classical Hodgkin lymphoma. About the study: Intravenous infusions of nivolumab 3 mg/kg reached patients every 2 weeks. Whole-study findings and limits: In CD4+ cells, TCR diversity went up significantly by C4D1, but in CD8+ cells it did not.

Relapses following autologous stem cell transplantation were seen in all patients, with brentuximab vedotin exposure varying. For this clone: Antigen unknown.

Using immunoSEQ multiplex PCR, the repertoire was profiled, and TCRdb retains in-frame clones only, with some absent. The sample contains more than 30,000 clones, 82% of which appear only once. Trimming shortened V by 6 bases and J by 3 bases, and 6 bases separated the two germline ends. The CDR3 sequence is 13 residues long. The germline CDR1 and CDR2 sequences are MNHEY and SVGAGI. The specimen comprised peripheral blood mononuclear cells (PBMCs), sampled at baseline. This chain links TRBV6-5 with TRBJ2-6, with D unclear. The origin of this receptor is a human donor with classical Hodgkin lymphoma. CDR3 region: CASSPFGANVLTF. The DNA for the CDR3 is TGTGCCAGCAGCCCCTTTGGGGCCAACGTCCTGACTTTC.